This TCR beta chain came from a study of cytomegalovirus exposure and HLA in healthy donors. General study results and limits: Segments of the TCR beta V type were, in most cases, productive about 87% or about 30% of the time in an earlier analysis. In a later analysis, compared with equally common non-associated chains, HLA-associated beta chains were more expanded. The listing of 150 to 200 TCR beta chains classed them as cytomegalovirus-associated. Serostatus for CMV was the only available immune exposure information.

Losses at the gene ends were 3 bases for V and 3 bases for J; bases not matched to a gene: 8. Germline V lookup: CDR1 GTSNPN, CDR2 SVGIG (reference sequence). CDR3 length: 14 residues. With 60 Vbeta and 13 Jbeta primers, the PCR was carried out. Measured with immunoSEQ multiplex PCR; TCRdb has only the in-frame clones, and not every one. The table includes about 97,000 clones, roughly four fifths detected once. In regard to this clone: The antigen is unknown.

This TCR came from a man aged 45 to 65 in good health and CMV-seronegative. The chain joins TRBV30 to TRBJ2-7; TRBD2 matches 7 bases. The material sequenced was PBMCs. The CDR3 spells CAWRPSGNFYEQYF. CDR3 DNA: TGTGCCTGGAGACCTAGCGGAAACTTCTACGAGCAGTACTTC. Full variable domain (missing parts from reference TRBV30 and TRBJ2-7): SQTIHQWPATLVQPVGSPLSLECTVEGTSNPNLYWYRQAAGRGLQLLFYSVGIGQISSEVPQNLSASRPQDRQFILSSKKLLLSDSGFYLCAWRPSGNFYEQYFGPGTRLTVT.